This T cell receptor beta chain came from a study of post-analysis software for immune sequencing data. Study observations and caveats: Among a few TRBV segments more frequent in patients than controls were TRBV5-6, TRBV5-1 and TRBV20-1. Significantly lower normalized Chao1 diversity was seen in multiple sclerosis patients than in controls.

Of note for this clonotype: Its target is unknown.

This CDR3 spans 15 amino acids. V was clipped by 1 base and J by 2 bases; unmatched bases: 6. Germline V lookup: CDR1 DFQATT, CDR2 SNEGSKA (reference sequence). The authors incorporated unique molecular identifiers into the TCR beta cDNA libraries. A population of about 1 to 11 million T cells gave rise to roughly 0.5 million cDNA molecules. Each CDR3 protein is one row after TCRdb ran MiXCR on the PCR reads. The sample lists hundreds of thousands of distinct CDR3 sequences, less than 35% occurring once. The chain is built from TRBV20-1 and TRBJ2-3; 7 bases align to TRBD1. Material for sequencing was blood. The sequence was obtained from a girl aged 10 to 17 with multiple sclerosis. CDR3 region: CSARGGQSSTDTQYF. The CDR3 DNA sequence: TGCAGTGCTAGAGGGGGACAGTCTTCCACAGATACGCAGTATTTT.